The 31 T cell receptor beta chains reported below all come from one sample, sequenced in a study of OX40 agonist ivuxolimab in advanced cancers. Sequenced by immunoSEQ multiplex PCR; TCRdb stores in-frame clones only, minus some. The data show tens of thousands of clones, 85% seen once. The sample was CD4+ or CD8+ T cells sorted from blood, taken in a trial of the OX40 agonist ivuxolimab. The source of these receptors is an adult with an advanced solid tumor such as melanoma, head and neck, liver or kidney cancer.

The table lists this clone with a count of one. The identical CDR3 is also encoded by other nucleotide sequences in the sample. The V call is TRBV18, the J call TRBJ2-7; 7 positions agree with TRBD2. The CDR3 loop spans 14 amino acids. Trimming removed 5 bases from V and 3 bases from J; junction bases left unmatched: 7. Germline CDR1 is KGHSH and CDR2 is LQKENI. CDR3 sequence: CASSALGGNYEQYF. The CDR3, as DNA: TGTGCCAGCTCAGCACTCGGGGGGAACTACGAGCAGTACTTC.

The rearrangement joins TRBV11-2 to TRBJ2-7, with TRBD2 identical over 12 bases. The CDR3 length is 14 residues. V dropped 4 bases and J dropped 3; count of bases not matched to a gene: 1. The germline V gene has CDR1 SGHAT and CDR2 FQNNGV. CDR3 region: CASSSLAGGYEQYF. The CDR3 DNA reads as TGTGCCAGCAGCTCACTAGCGGGAGGCTACGAGCAGTACTTC.

The chain has TRBV2 and TRBJ2-1; 8 nucleotides align to TRBD2. V shed 3 bases and J 4 bases; nucleotides not matched to a gene: 8. The germline V gene has CDR1 SNHLY and CDR2 FYNNEI. There are 16 residues in the CDR3. The CDR3 coding sequence is TGTGCCAGCAGTGACGGCGCGGGACTAGGTTACAATGAGCAGTTCTTC. It codes for CASSDGAGLGYNEQFF.

The chain employs TRBV7-2 and TRBJ2-3; 7 nucleotides line up with TRBD2. The CDR3 length is 14 residues. Germline values: CDR1 SGHTA, CDR2 FQGNSA. Trimming cost V 2 bases and J 4 bases; bases outside gene matches: 3. CDR3 sequence: CASSLNSGPDTQYF. CDR3 in DNA: TGTGCCAGCAGCTTAAATAGCGGGCCAGATACGCAGTATTTT.

The rearrangement links TRBV7-9 to TRBJ1-1; tentative D call: TRBD1 (6 bases). The V gene's germline CDR1 is SEHNR and CDR2 FQNEAQ (reference sequence). Deletions cut 4 bases from V and 10 bases from J, with 13 bases between. This CDR3 region has 12 residues. In DNA, the CDR3 is TGTGCCAGCAGCTCCGGGGACAAACCAGCTTTCTTT. It translates to CASSSGDKPAFF.

The chain has TRBV7-3 and TRBJ2-1; 12 bases agree with TRBD2. CDR3 length: 15 residues. V gave up 5 bases and J gave up 7 bases; unmatched junction bases: 6. The V gene's germline CDR1 is SGHTA and CDR2 FQGTGA. The CDR3 DNA is TGTGCCAGCAGCCCGACTAGCGGGAGAAGAAATGAGCAGTTCTTC. Translation gives CASSPTSGRRNEQFF. Combining the CDR3 with reference TRBV7-3 and TRBJ2-1 gives the whole variable domain GAGVSQTPSNKVTEKGKYVELRCDPISGHTALYWYRQSLGQGPEFLIYFQGTGAADDSGLPNDRFFAVRPEGSVSTLKIQRTERGDSAVYLCASSPTSGRRNEQFFGPGTRLTVL.

This clone was seen once. This sample includes further DNA sequences coding for the same CDR3. The rearrangement uses TRBV5-1 and TRBJ2-1; D is unclear. The CDR3 has 13 amino acids. Germline V gene lookup returns CDR1 SGHRS and CDR2 YFSETQ. Trimming took off 1 base at V and 1 base at J, with 3 bases between the two ends. DNA for the CDR3: TGCGCCAGCAGCTTGAGTTCCTACAATGAGCAGTTCTTC. This codes for CASSLSSYNEQFF.

The J gene is TRBJ1-6, the V gene TRBV4-1, with D unresolved. The CDR3 runs 14 residues. The germline V gene has CDR1 MGHRA and CDR2 YSYEKL. V lost 3 bases and J lost 0, with 3 bases in between. The CDR3 loop reads CASSQGSYNSPLHF. The CDR3, as DNA: TGCGCCAGCAGCCAGGGCTCCTATAATTCACCCCTCCACTTT.

The chain is built from TRBV7-3 and TRBJ2-5; D not certain. Germline CDR1 is SGHTA and CDR2 is FQGTGA. The CDR3 totals 13 residues. The germline V and J ends were trimmed by 4 bases and 2 bases, with 8 bases remaining between them. The CDR3: CASSSGSQETQYF. CDR3 sequence (DNA): TGTGCCAGCAGCTCAGGATCTCAAGAGACCCAGTACTTC.

This clone appeared once. CDR3 region: CASSLGLTDAGNTIYF. In DNA form, the CDR3 reads TGTGCCAGCAGCTTGGGATTGACAGACGCTGGAAACACCATATATTTT. V and J are TRBV5-6 and TRBJ1-3, with a tentative D call TRBD1 (5 bases). The V end was cut by 0 bases, the J end by 2 bases, with 12 bases between. CDR1 is SGHDT and CDR2 is YYEEEE in the germline V gene. The length of the CDR3 is 16 residues.

This chain links TRBV10-1 with TRBJ2-5; 11 bases line up with TRBD1. Germline trimming cut 5 bases from V and 1 base from J; bases unmatched to any gene: 3. Looked up from germline, CDR1 is WNHNN and CDR2 is SYGVQD (reference sequence). CDR3 length: 15 residues. The CDR3 region has the DNA TGCGCCAGCAGTAAGGACAGGGGGCTCCAAGAGACCCAGTACTTC. It codes for CASSKDRGLQETQYF.

This rearrangement joins TRBV5-4 to TRBJ2-3; D might be TRBD1 (5 bases). V shed 2 bases and J shed 3 bases, with 7 bases lying between them. The germline V gene encodes CDR1 SGHNT and CDR2 YYREEE (reference sequence). The CDR3 contains 13 residues. Here the CDR3 reads CASSFKGTDTQYF. CDR3 nucleotides: TGTGCCAGCAGCTTCAAGGGGACAGATACGCAGTATTTT.

With respect to this clone: Other DNA variants within this sample encode the same CDR3. The chain couples TRBV6-1 to TRBJ1-2; D unresolved. Germline-derived CDR1 and CDR2 are MNHNS and SASEGT. The CDR3 consists of 12 residues. V lost 5 bases and J lost 2, with 6 bases in between. The CDR3 DNA sequence: TGTGCCAGCAGTAGCAACAACTATGGCTACACCTTC. It codes for CASSSNNYGYTF.

This chain links TRBV5-1 with TRBJ1-3; no firm D call. CDR1 SGHRS and CDR2 YFSETQ come from the germline V gene. The CDR3 has 14 amino acids. V was pared by 0 bases and J by 4 bases, with 8 bases between. This CDR3 reads CASSLAGLGNTIYF. The DNA of the CDR3 is TGCGCCAGCAGCTTGGCGGGTCTCGGAAACACCATATATTTT.

The chain combines TRBV27 with TRBJ1-2; tentative D call: TRBD1 (5 bases). Trimming shortened V by 10 bases and J by 4 bases, and 22 bases separated the two germline ends. This CDR3 is 15 amino acids long. From germline, CDR1 is MNHEY and CDR2 SMNVEV (reference sequence). As DNA, the CDR3 is TGTGCCACCAAAGAACAGCTCCCCGGGGGCTATGGCTACACCTTC. Its protein is CATKEQLPGGYGYTF.

The rearrangement joins TRBV6-6 to TRBJ1-3; no clear D. The germline V gene has CDR1 MNHNY and CDR2 SVGAGI (reference sequence). The CDR3 consists of 15 residues. The V end was cut by 0 bases, the J end by 3 bases, with 9 bases between. CDR3 sequence reads: CASSYSIGNGNTIYF. The CDR3 DNA is TGTGCCAGCAGTTACTCGATCGGTAATGGAAACACCATATATTTT.

The J gene is TRBJ1-4, the V gene TRBV28, with 9 bases matching TRBD1. CDR3 length equals 13 residues. J lost 7 bases, V lost 6 bases, and 3 bases had no gene match. The germline gives CDR1 MDHEN, CDR2 SYDVKM. DNA of the CDR3: TGTGCCAGCAGACTGGGACAGGGTGAAAAACTGTTTTTT. Translated, it gives CASRLGQGEKLFF.

Regarding this clone: This sample includes further DNA sequences coding for the same CDR3. The chain carries TRBV5-1 and TRBJ2-1; no clear D gene. V lost 1 base and J 0 bases, leaving 2 bases between the germline ends. This CDR3 contains 13 residues. Germline CDR1 SGHRS, CDR2 YFSETQ. CDR3 nucleotide sequence: TGCGCCAGCAGCTTGAGCTCCTACAATGAGCAGTTCTTC. As protein: CASSLSSYNEQFF. The whole variable domain, filled in from reference TRBV5-1 and TRBJ2-1, reads KAGVTQTPRYLIKTRGQQVTLSCSPISGHRSVSWYQQTPGQGLQFLFEYFSETQRNKGNFPGRFSGRQFSNSRSEMNVSTLELGDSALYLCASSLSSYNEQFFGPGTRLTVL.

The chain recombines TRBV5-1 with TRBJ1-3; D gene ambiguous. From germline, CDR1 is SGHRS and CDR2 YFSETQ. The CDR3 runs to 15 residues. V was pared by 0 bases and J by 2 bases, with 9 bases between. CDR3 residues: CASSLGSEAGNTIYF. For the CDR3, the DNA is TGCGCCAGCAGCTTGGGATCGGAAGCTGGAAACACCATATATTTT.

The J gene is TRBJ2-3, the V gene TRBV10-3; TRBD1 might be the D (5 bases). There are 14 residues in the CDR3. Germline CDR1 is ENHRY and CDR2 is SYGVKD. V was trimmed by 0 bases and J by 4 bases, leaving 8 bases between them. The CDR3 nucleotides read TGTGCCATCAGTGAGTCTGGCAGGGCAGATACGCAGTATTTT. This sequence encodes CAISESGRADTQYF.

The chain has TRBV6-5 and TRBJ2-7; the D gene is possibly TRBD2 (5 bases). V lost 8 bases and J lost 0, with 17 bases in between. The length of the CDR3 is 15 residues. Germline V gene lookup returns CDR1 MNHEY and CDR2 SVGAGI. CDR3 sequence reads: CASYSKRGSSYEQYF. For the CDR3, the DNA is TGTGCCAGCTACTCGAAACGGGGAAGCTCCTACGAGCAGTACTTC.

The V gene is TRBV5-1, the J gene TRBJ2-5, with D unclear. There are 15 residues in the CDR3. V lost 0 bases and J 0 bases, leaving 9 bases between the germline ends. Looked up from germline, CDR1 is SGHRS and CDR2 is YFSETQ. Here the CDR3 DNA reads TGCGCCAGCAGCTTGGAGCCAGAGTACCAAGAGACCCAGTACTTC. Translation gives CASSLEPEYQETQYF. Full variable domain (rest looked up from reference TRBV5-1 and TRBJ2-5): KAGVTQTPRYLIKTRGQQVTLSCSPISGHRSVSWYQQTPGQGLQFLFEYFSETQRNKGNFPGRFSGRQFSNSRSEMNVSTLELGDSALYLCASSLEPEYQETQYFGPGTRLLVL.

The genes are TRBV7-9 and TRBJ1-3; a weak D match, TRBD1 (6 bases). Germline assignment: CDR1 SEHNR and CDR2 FQNEAQ (reference sequence). Deletions cut 5 bases from V and 4 bases from J, with 15 bases between. The CDR3 extends over 15 amino acids. The CDR3 DNA sequence: TGTGCCAGCAGCCCAGTAGGACAGTTGGGAAACACCATATATTTT. Protein sequence: CASSPVGQLGNTIYF. The variable domain in full, completed from reference TRBV7-9 and TRBJ1-3, reads DTGVSQNPRHKITKRGQNVTFRCDPISEHNRLYWYRQTLGQGPEFLTYFQNEAQLEKSRLLSDRFSAERPKGSFSTLEIQRTEQGDSAMYLCASSPVGQLGNTIYFGEGSWLTVV.

CDR3 in DNA: TGCGCCAGCAGCCAGGGGGACAGGGGTAATGAAAAACTGTTTTTT. Protein: CASSQGDRGNEKLFF. This sequence joins TRBV4-3 and TRBJ1-4, with 10 bases aligning to TRBD1. CDR1 is LGHNA, CDR2 YSLEER, per germline. With V trimmed by 3 bases and J by 4 bases, 2 bases remained unmatched. The length of the CDR3 is 15 residues.

This clone was picked up a small number of times. J is TRBJ1-6 and V is TRBV7-2; D gene ambiguous. The CDR3 is 12 amino acids. Trimming shortened V by 5 bases and J by 7 bases, and 6 bases separated the two germline ends. CDR1 is SGHTA, CDR2 FQGNSA, per germline. In DNA, the CDR3 is TGTGCCAGCAGCCCCACGAATTCACCCCTCCACTTT. Translating gives CASSPTNSPLHF.

The genes are TRBV6-6 and TRBJ1-1, with TRBD1 matching 7 bases. After removal of 2 bases from V and 6 bases from J, the junction contained 6 bases not matched to a gene. The CDR3 extends over 14 amino acids. The germline gives CDR1 MNHNY, CDR2 SVGAGI (reference sequence). Here the CDR3 reads CASSYTQGVAEAFF. CDR3 sequence (DNA): TGTGCCAGCAGTTACACCCAGGGGGTGGCTGAAGCTTTCTTT.

The gene calls are TRBV2 and TRBJ2-5, with a possible D match to TRBD2 (5 bases). This CDR3 has 12 amino acids. Germline V lookup: CDR1 SNHLY, CDR2 FYNNEI. V shed 7 bases and J shed 4 bases, with 10 bases lying between them. This chain's CDR3 is CASIRLAETQYF. CDR3 in DNA: TGTGCCAGCATCCGGCTAGCAGAGACCCAGTACTTC.

This chain connects TRBV29-1 to TRBJ1-2; D is possibly TRBD1 (5 bases). This CDR3 has 11 residues. Trimming left V 7 bases short and J 8 bases short, with 14 bases between. Germline V gene lookup returns CDR1 SQVTM and CDR2 ANQGSEA. CDR3 region: CSAGPGLGYTF. CDR3 nucleotides: TGCAGCGCAGGACCAGGGCTCGGCTACACCTTC.

CDR3 loop: CASRRQENTEAFF. CDR3 DNA sequence: TGCGCCAGCAGGCGACAGGAGAACACTGAAGCTTTCTTT. V usage is TRBV5-1 and J usage is TRBJ1-1, with D possibly matching TRBD1 (6 bases). The V end lost 5 bases, the J end lost 1 base, and 9 bases lay between the germline ends. CDR1 and CDR2 from the germline V gene are SGHRS and YFSETQ. The CDR3 covers 13 residues.

The rearrangement joins TRBV9 to TRBJ2-6; D gene unclear. The CDR3 runs to 14 residues. The germline V gene encodes CDR1 SGDLS and CDR2 YYNGEE. With 4 bases removed from V and 4 bases from J, the gap between germline ends came to 9 bases. CDR3 loop: CASSLGIGANVLTF. The CDR3, as DNA: TGTGCCAGCAGCCTTGGGATCGGGGCCAACGTCCTGACTTTC.

The V call is TRBV28, the J call TRBJ2-3, with a tentative D call TRBD2 (5 bases). The V end was cut by 4 bases, the J end by 10 bases, with 9 bases between. The CDR3 is 11 amino acids. Germline V gives CDR1 MDHEN, CDR2 SYDVKM. In nucleotides, the CDR3 is TGTGCCAGCAGTTCGGGGTCTGCGCAGTATTTT. Translated, it gives CASSSGSAQYF.